Listed below are T cell receptor beta chains from one sample, sequenced in a study of control samples from healthy donors and cancer patients. TCRdb's copy holds only in-frame clones and misses some; the assay was immunoSEQ multiplex PCR. The table shows 100,000 to 150,000 clones, with roughly 89% occurring only once. Specimen: blood. These receptors were taken from a man younger than 35 in good health. Both conserved end residues are part of each CDR3. D genes are given only for firm matches. Size is stated for part of the rows, as once, few or many counts, or as a class when the clone is expanded.

d_gene: -
v_gene: TRBV4-1
j_gene: TRBJ2-7
abundance: once
CDR3nt: TGCGCCAGCAGCAATAATGTGTCTCCTAACGAGCAGTACTTC
CDR3aa: CASSNNVSPNEQYF

d_gene: -
v_gene: TRBV20-1
j_gene: TRBJ2-1
abundance: -
CDR3nt: TGCAGTGCTAGTGGGGGTGGGGTTCCCAATGAGCAGTTCTTC
CDR3aa: CSASGGGVPNEQFF

d_gene: -
v_gene: TRBV5-1
j_gene: TRBJ2-7
abundance: -
CDR3nt: TGCGCCAGCAGCTTGGTCCTTTTTGGGCGTGTATTCTACGAGCAGTACTTC
CDR3aa: CASSLVLFGRVFYEQYF

d_gene: -
v_gene: TRBV7-9
j_gene: TRBJ1-1
abundance: -
CDR3nt: TGTGCCAGCAGCTTATTTTCCGAGAACACTGAAGCTTTCTTT
CDR3aa: CASSLFSENTEAFF

d_gene: TRBD1
v_gene: TRBV6-5
j_gene: TRBJ2-2
abundance: -
CDR3nt: TGTGCCAGCAGTTACTCGAGAGGGGGCTCCGGGGAGCTGTTTTTT
CDR3aa: CASSYSRGGSGELFF

d_gene: -
v_gene: TRBV6-4
j_gene: TRBJ1-5
abundance: once
CDR3nt: TGTGCCAGCAGTGAGGGGGTCGCAGGGCCCCAGCATTTT
CDR3aa: CASSEGVAGPQHF

d_gene: -
v_gene: TRBV5-1
j_gene: TRBJ2-5
abundance: -
CDR3nt: TGCGCCAGCAGCGATGGTATTATAGAGACCCAGTACTTC
CDR3aa: CASSDGIIETQYF

d_gene: -
v_gene: TRBV6-5
j_gene: TRBJ1-5
abundance: -
CDR3nt: TGTGCCTCTGGGGCTACTAGCAATCAGCCCCAGCATTTT
CDR3aa: CASGATSNQPQHF

d_gene: -
v_gene: TRBV21-1
j_gene: TRBJ2-2
abundance: -
CDR3nt: TGTGCCAGCAGACCAATTCTTTACCGGCGCAAAAACACCGGGGAGCTGTTTTTT
CDR3aa: CASRPILYRRKNTGELFF

d_gene: TRBD1
v_gene: TRBV6-5
j_gene: TRBJ2-1
abundance: -
CDR3nt: TGTGCCAGCAGTTACGCTCAAACAGGGGGTGAGCAGTTCTTC
CDR3aa: CASSYAQTGGEQFF

d_gene: TRBD2
v_gene: TRBV10-3
j_gene: TRBJ2-3
abundance: -
CDR3nt: TGTGCCATCCGCTATACTAGCGGGGGGGCAACAGATACGCAGTATTTT
CDR3aa: CAIRYTSGGATDTQYF

d_gene: -
v_gene: TRBV5-4
j_gene: TRBJ1-2
abundance: -
CDR3nt: TGTGCCAGCAGCTTGGCCAGGGGTGGGAACTATGGCTACACCTTC
CDR3aa: CASSLARGGNYGYTF

d_gene: -
v_gene: TRBV2
j_gene: TRBJ1-1
abundance: -
CDR3nt: TGTGCCAGCAGCGAAGCCGGGACGCAGAACACTGAAGCTTTCTTT
CDR3aa: CASSEAGTQNTEAFF

d_gene: -
v_gene: TRBV10-1
j_gene: TRBJ1-3
abundance: -
CDR3nt: TGCGCCAGCAGGGAGGCGAAGATAGGAAACACCATATATTTT
CDR3aa: CASREAKIGNTIYF

d_gene: TRBD1
v_gene: TRBV18
j_gene: TRBJ1-4
abundance: few
CDR3nt: TGTGCCAGCTCATGGCTTGGACAGGGGAATGAAAAACTGTTTTTT
CDR3aa: CASSWLGQGNEKLFF

d_gene: -
v_gene: TRBV4-2
j_gene: TRBJ2-3
abundance: -
CDR3nt: TGTGCCAGCAGCCAAGATGGTGCGTATACGCAGTATTTT
CDR3aa: CASSQDGAYTQYF

d_gene: TRBD2
v_gene: TRBV11-2
j_gene: TRBJ2-5
abundance: -
CDR3nt: TGTGCCAGCAGGCACCCCTGGGCGGGGGGGCAGGAGACCCAGTACTTC
CDR3aa: CASRHPWAGGQETQYF

d_gene: TRBD2
v_gene: TRBV11-3
j_gene: TRBJ2-1
abundance: -
CDR3nt: TGTGCCAGCAGCTCCCGCCTTGCGGGGGGGCTCAATGAGCAGTTCTTC
CDR3aa: CASSSRLAGGLNEQFF

d_gene: -
v_gene: TRBV6-1
j_gene: TRBJ2-1
abundance: -
CDR3nt: TGTGCCAGCAGTGAAGTTTTCGGCAATGAGCAGTTCTTC
CDR3aa: CASSEVFGNEQFF